The rows below give T cell receptor beta chains drawn from one sample of a study of shared clonotypes between healthy human individuals. TCRdb keeps only in-frame clones here, not all; method: immunoSEQ multiplex PCR. The sample shows 1 million to 1.3 million clones, around 82% of them seen only once. Sequenced sample: memory CD4+ T cells from PBMCs. All receptors derive from a man between 18 and 35 years old in good health. Some clones in this sample may be carry-over from other donors' samples. Each CDR3 is given with its conserved first and last residue. A D gene is named only where the DNA matches it firmly. Not every row has a clone size; where given, it reads once, few, many or a size class.

d_gene	v_gene	abundance	j_gene	CDR3nt	CDR3aa
.	TRBV5-8	.	TRBJ2-7	TGTGCCAGCAGCTCGTACGAGCAGTACTTC	CASSSYEQYF
.	TRBV9	.	TRBJ1-1	TGTGCCAGCAGTTACCAGCAGAACACTGAAGCTTTCTTT	CASSYQQNTEAFF
TRBD1	TRBV28	.	TRBJ2-7	TGTGCCAGCATCTCCGGACAGGCCTCCTACGAGCAGTACTTC	CASISGQASYEQYF
.	TRBV18	.	TRBJ1-3	TGTGCCAGCTCACCCCAAAGTGGGGGGCAGAGCTCTGGAAACACCATATATTTT	CASSPQSGGQSSGNTIYF
.	TRBV5-1	.	TRBJ1-4	TGCGCCAGCAGGGCGGACGCAACTAATGAAAAACTGTTTTTT	CASRADATNEKLFF
TRBD1	TRBV5-1	once	TRBJ2-1	TGCGCCAGCAGCGATGGGACAGGGGGGTCATTTGAGCAGTTCTTC	CASSDGTGGSFEQFF
.	TRBV7-9	.	TRBJ1-2	TGTGCCACCCTAAGGGCCCGACGCCCCTATGGCTACACCTTC	CATLRARRPYGYTF
TRBD2	TRBV9	.	TRBJ2-2	TGTGCCAGCAGCGTAGGGTTAGCGGGAGTCGTAAACACCGGGGAGCTGTTTTTT	CASSVGLAGVVNTGELFF
.	TRBV14	.	TRBJ2-7	TGTGCCAGCAGCCTGGACTTGAATTCCTACGAGCAGTACTTC	CASSLDLNSYEQYF
.	TRBV29-1	.	TRBJ2-7	TGCAGCGTGGTGGAAACAGAGTTCGAGCAGTACTTC	CSVVETEFEQYF
TRBD2	TRBV10-3	.	TRBJ2-2	TGTGCCATCAGAGCACCCGGGACTAGCGCCACCGGGGAGCTGTTTTTT	CAIRAPGTSATGELFF